The clone carrying this TCR beta chain was recorded a few times. The antigen is undetermined. The data derive from a study of T cells after yellow fever vaccination. At the level of the study: Preparation used SMART-Seq v4 Ultra Low Input for the low-cell-number fractions. Study-wide results and limits: In post-booster samples, most primary-vaccination clones reappeared (roughly 96% CD4, 88% CD8).

Universal primer sites and UMIs were introduced during 5'RACE template-switching synthesis of TCR cDNA. MiXCR, applied by TCRdb to the 5' RACE reads, yields one record per CDR3 protein. The table has almost 600,000 distinct CDR3 sequences, about 13% seen once. The receptor was isolated from a man between 25 and 39 years old who received the YFV17D yellow fever vaccine. This specimen consisted of PBMCs, obtained on the day of the yellow fever booster vaccination.

The CDR3 spells CASSRQGKGSPLHF. The DNA of the CDR3 is TGTGCCAGTAGTCGGCAGGGGAAAGGTTCACCCCTCCACTTT. The rearrangement uses TRBV19 and TRBJ1-6; the D gene is possibly TRBD1 (6 bases). Germline V lookup: CDR1 LNHDA, CDR2 SQIVND (reference sequence). The germline V and J ends were trimmed by 5 bases and 9 bases, with 14 bases remaining between them. This CDR3 contains 14 residues.